This is a list of T cell receptor beta chains from one sample in a study of cytomegalovirus exposure and HLA in healthy donors. Method: immunoSEQ multiplex PCR; TCRdb's copy keeps in-frame clones and lacks some. Here the sample spans about 150,000 clones, approximately 80% being singletons. Input material: PBMCs. All receptors come from a boy under 10 years old in good health and CMV-seronegative. CDR3s include the opening cysteine and the closing phenylalanine or tryptophan. A D gene is named only where the DNA matches it firmly. Part of the rows lack a size; the others show once, few, many or a class for expanded clones.

clone size,V gene,D gene,J gene,CDR3 DNA,CDR3 protein
-,TRBV7-8,TRBD2,TRBJ2-7,TGTGCCAGCAGCCCTACCATGGGACTAGCGCCCTACGAGCAGTACTTC,CASSPTMGLAPYEQYF
-,TRBV29-1,TRBD1,TRBJ1-1,TGCAGCGTACAGACAGGGTTGAACACTGAAGCTTTCTTT,CSVQTGLNTEAFF
-,TRBV6-5,-,TRBJ2-3,TGTGCCAGCAGCGGAGGGGACGGCACAGATACGCAGTATTTT,CASSGGDGTDTQYF
-,TRBV18,-,TRBJ2-1,TGTGCCAGCTCACCACCGTCGGGATTCGGAAGCTCCTACAATGAGCAGTTCTTC,CASSPPSGFGSSYNEQFF
-,TRBV7-9,-,TRBJ1-4,TGTGCCAGCAGCCCCGGGGACGGGACTAGACTGTTTTTT,CASSPGDGTRLFF
few,TRBV27,-,TRBJ1-6,TGTGCCAGCAGTTCAGGTAGGGGGGGATATAATTCACCCCTCCACTTT,CASSSGRGGYNSPLHF
-,TRBV10-3,TRBD1,TRBJ1-5,TGTGCCACCCGGACGGGGACAGACCCCAATCAGCCCCAGCATTTT,CATRTGTDPNQPQHF
-,TRBV27,TRBD2,TRBJ2-2,TGTGCCAGCGGATCTGAAGGACTAGCGGGAGGGGCCGGGGAGCTGTTTTTT,CASGSEGLAGGAGELFF
-,TRBV18,TRBD1,TRBJ2-5,TGTGCCAGCTCGACAGGGTATCAAGAGACCCAGTACTTC,CASSTGYQETQYF
-,TRBV11-2,TRBD1,TRBJ2-5,TGTGCCAGCAGCTTAGATCGGGCAGGGGGCCAAGAGACCCAGTACTTC,CASSLDRAGGQETQYF
-,TRBV7-9,TRBD1,TRBJ2-7,TGTGCCAGCAGCTTAAGCGTGGGGACAGGGGCTTCCGAGCAGTACTTC,CASSLSVGTGASEQYF
-,TRBV5-1,TRBD1,TRBJ2-1,TGCGCCAGCAGCTTGGGTCTTGGGACAGATGAGCAGTTCTTC,CASSLGLGTDEQFF
-,TRBV2,TRBD2,TRBJ2-5,TGTGCCAGCAGCCGAGGACTAGCGGGTCTCAGAAAGACCCAGTACTTC,CASSRGLAGLRKTQYF
-,TRBV6-1,TRBD2,TRBJ2-1,TGTGCCAGCAGTGAAGGATCAGGTGGGACTAAGAGCTATGAGCAGTTCTTC,CASSEGSGGTKSYEQFF
-,TRBV5-5,TRBD1,TRBJ1-5,TGTGCCAGCAGCCGGGACAGGGCGGATCAGCCCCAGCATTTT,CASSRDRADQPQHF
-,TRBV21-1,-,TRBJ2-3,TGTGCCAGCAGCAAAGTGCAGGGGATCACAGATACGCAGTATTTT,CASSKVQGITDTQYF